Following are 12 T cell receptor beta chains from one sample sequenced in a study of blood T cells in healthy people across ages. Primed by a sample-barcoded 5' primer and a J-beta primer mix, a second PCR proceeded for roughly 7 to 11 cycles. TCRdb independently ran MiXCR on the 5' RACE reads; one entry per CDR3 protein. The sample contains 600,000 to 900,000 distinct CDR3 sequences, under 30% of which appear only once. These data were likewise used in another study, on T cells of mothers and their children.

The material sequenced was blood. The receptor source for this set is a boy between 10 and 17 years old in good health.

This clonotype has more than one count but fewer than ten. V usage is TRBV6-1 and J usage is TRBJ2-3, with 8 bases identical to TRBD2. Germline CDR1 and CDR2: MNHNS and SASEGT. This CDR3 comprises 17 residues. Unmatched junction bases numbered 16, after V lost 6 bases and J lost 5 bases. CDR3 in amino acids: CASSPERRRGVVDTQYF. The CDR3 region has the DNA TGTGCCAGCAGCCCCGAAAGAAGGCGGGGGGTGGTAGATACGCAGTATTTT.

V usage is TRBV14 and J usage is TRBJ2-5; the D gene is possibly TRBD2 (5 bases). This CDR3 is built from 17 residues. CDR1 SGHDN and CDR2 FVKESK come from the germline V gene. Trimming removed 5 bases at V and 4 bases at J, with 23 bases between. CDR3 nucleotide sequence: TGTGCCAGCAGCTTCAGACCGGGGTTCGTGGGTCGAGAGACCCAGTACTTC. Encoded protein: CASSFRPGFVGRETQYF.

The chain uses TRBV20-1 and TRBJ1-4; D unclear. CDR1 and CDR2 (germline): DFQATT, SNEGSKA (reference sequence). CDR3 length equals 13 residues. Trimming shortened V by 0 bases and J by 10 bases, and 12 bases separated the two germline ends. As DNA, the CDR3 is TGCAGTGCTAGAGATTTGGTGTCGGGAAAACTGTTTTTT. Its protein is CSARDLVSGKLFF.

As DNA, the CDR3 is TGTGCCAGCAACCCACAGGGAAAAACGAACACCGGGGAGCTGTTTTTT. Protein sequence: CASNPQGKTNTGELFF. The rearrangement links TRBV2 to TRBJ2-2; tentatively, D is TRBD1 (6 bases). Per germline, CDR1 SNHLY and CDR2 FYNNEI. The CDR3 runs 16 residues. V lost 7 bases and J 0 bases, leaving 15 bases between the germline ends.

The V and J genes are TRBV7-9 and TRBJ1-3, with a tentative D call TRBD1 (5 bases). CDR3 size: 16 residues. Trimming stripped 5 bases from V and 5 bases from J, with 19 bases between. Germline V CDR1 and CDR2: SEHNR, FQNEAQ (reference sequence). The CDR3 DNA reads TGTGCCAGCAGCCCGCCGGACGGGAGGGGACGAAACACCATATATTTT. Its protein product is CASSPPDGRGRNTIYF.

This clonotype turned up a few times. CDR3 in amino acids: CAWSRVYGYTF. CDR3 coding DNA: TGTGCCTGGAGTAGGGTCTATGGCTACACCTTC. The chain joins TRBV30 to TRBJ1-2; D call uncertain. V was clipped by 2 bases and J by 4 bases, with 5 bases between them. Germline CDR1 and CDR2: GTSNPN and SVGIG (reference sequence). The CDR3 length is 11 residues.

J is TRBJ2-7 and V is TRBV2; unclear D gene. Germline V gene sequence: CDR1 SNHLY, CDR2 FYNNEI. The CDR3 is 14 amino acids. Deletions cut 8 bases from V and 1 base from J, with 15 bases between. The DNA for the CDR3 is TGTGCCAGCGTCCTAGAGCTACATTCCTACGAGCAGTACTTC. This gives the protein CASVLELHSYEQYF.

This chain joins TRBV20-1 and TRBJ2-7; the D call may be TRBD1 or TRBD2 (5 bases each). V was shortened by 0 bases and J by 2 bases, with 14 bases between the two germline ends. The CDR3 is 15 amino acids. Germline loops: CDR1 DFQATT, CDR2 SNEGSKA (reference sequence). The CDR3 is CSARDPGRGAYEQYF. The CDR3 region has the DNA TGCAGTGCTAGAGACCCCGGAAGGGGAGCCTACGAGCAGTACTTC.

V is TRBV20-1 and J is TRBJ1-2; D remains unclear. V lost 2 bases to trimming and J lost 2 bases, with 3 bases between them. The CDR3 sequence is 11 residues long. The germline V gene encodes CDR1 DFQATT and CDR2 SNEGSKA (reference sequence). The CDR3 region is CSARYNYGYTF. The CDR3 coding sequence is TGCAGTGCTAGATACAACTATGGCTACACCTTC.

This chain joins TRBV20-1 and TRBJ1-1, with D possibly being TRBD1 (6 bases). Germline CDR1 and CDR2: DFQATT and SNEGSKA (reference sequence). V lost 5 bases and J lost 5, with 18 bases in between. The CDR3 has 14 amino acids. CDR3 residues: CSAPYRERGTEAFF. The CDR3 region has the DNA TGCAGTGCTCCATACAGGGAGAGGGGGACTGAAGCTTTCTTT.

In its sample, this clonotype was seen a few times. The V and J genes are TRBV4-1 and TRBJ2-7; D tentatively reads TRBD1 or TRBD2 (5 bases each). Germline CDR1 is MGHRA and CDR2 is YSYEKL. V was clipped by 2 bases and J by 2 bases, with 16 bases between them. The CDR3 runs to 16 residues. CDR3 coding DNA: TGCGCCAGCAGCCAAACACGGGGCCTAGAACCCTACGAGCAGTACTTC. Protein sequence: CASSQTRGLEPYEQYF.

This clonotype was observed a handful of times. The chain employs TRBV5-4 and TRBJ2-5; TRBD2 matches at 10 bases. The better agreement between TRBJ2-7 and the DNA end casts doubt on the J call. This CDR3 is built from 19 residues. Looked up from germline, CDR1 is SGHNT and CDR2 is YYREEE (reference sequence). CDR3 nucleotides: TGTGCCAGCAGTCCATGGGGGGGCACTAGCGGGGACCGCTTCTACGAGCAGTACTTC. Encoded protein: CASSPWGGTSGDRFYEQYF.